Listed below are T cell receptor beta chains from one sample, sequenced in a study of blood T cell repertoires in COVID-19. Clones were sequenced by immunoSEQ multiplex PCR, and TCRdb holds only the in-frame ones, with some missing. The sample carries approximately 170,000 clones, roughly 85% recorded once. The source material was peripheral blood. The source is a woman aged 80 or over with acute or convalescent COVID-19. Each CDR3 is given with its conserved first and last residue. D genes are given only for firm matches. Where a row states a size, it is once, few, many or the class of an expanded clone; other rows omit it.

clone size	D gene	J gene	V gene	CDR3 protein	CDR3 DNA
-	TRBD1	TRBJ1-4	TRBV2	CASSEVLRDRGEKLFF	TGTGCCAGCAGTGAAGTTTTAAGGGACAGGGGCGAAAAACTGTTTTTT
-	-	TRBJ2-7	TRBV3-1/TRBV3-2	CASSRRENPYEQYF	TGTGCCAGCAGCCGACGGGAGAACCCCTACGAGCAGTACTTC
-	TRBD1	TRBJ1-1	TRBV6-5	CASSPPGTANTEAFF	TGTGCCAGCAGTCCCCCTGGGACAGCCAACACTGAAGCTTTCTTT
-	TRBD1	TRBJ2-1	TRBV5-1	CASSFPLGQGRKLVGNEQFF	TGCGCCAGCAGCTTCCCGCTGGGACAGGGGCGCAAGCTAGTTGGTAATGAGCAGTTCTTC
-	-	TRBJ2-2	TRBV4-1	CASSQDGGRNTGELFF	TGCGCCAGCAGCCAAGATGGGGGGAGGAACACCGGGGAGCTGTTTTTT
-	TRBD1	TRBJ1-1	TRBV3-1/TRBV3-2	CASSRTDRAGEAFF	TGTGCCAGCAGCCGCACCGACAGGGCCGGTGAAGCTTTCTTT
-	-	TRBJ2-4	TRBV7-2	CASSLEGHSKNIQYF	TGTGCCAGCAGCTTAGAGGGACACTCCAAAAACATTCAGTACTTC
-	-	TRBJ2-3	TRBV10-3	CAITGITDTQYF	TGTGCCATCACCGGGATCACAGATACGCAGTATTTT
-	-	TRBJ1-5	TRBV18	CASSPTSGVGNQPQHF	TGTGCCAGCTCACCGACCAGCGGGGTTGGAAATCAGCCCCAGCATTTT
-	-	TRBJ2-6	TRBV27	CATSYGANVLTF	TGTGCCACCAGCTATGGGGCCAACGTCCTGACTTTC
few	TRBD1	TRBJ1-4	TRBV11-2	CASSLGQINEKLFF	TGTGCCAGCAGCTTGGGACAGATTAATGAAAAACTGTTTTTT
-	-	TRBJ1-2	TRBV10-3	CAILRGNYGYTF	TGTGCCATCTTGCGGGGTAACTATGGCTACACCTTC
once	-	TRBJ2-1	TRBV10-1	CASSDPGGGEQFF	TGCGCCAGCAGTGATCCGGGTGGCGGCGAGCAGTTCTTC
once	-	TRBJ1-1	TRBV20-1	CSASSGAGTEAFF	TGCAGTGCTAGTTCAGGGGCCGGGACTGAAGCTTTCTTT
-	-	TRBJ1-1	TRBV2	CASSFGRGLLNTEAFF	TGTGCCAGCAGCTTCGGGAGGGGACTCCTGAACACTGAAGCTTTCTTT
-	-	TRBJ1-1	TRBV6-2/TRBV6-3	CASSRESNTEAFF	TGTGCCAGCAGCAGAGAATCGAACACTGAAGCTTTCTTT
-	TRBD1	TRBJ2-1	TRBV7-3	CASSRRVGQGNDEQFF	TGTGCCAGCAGCCGGCGTGTCGGACAGGGGAACGATGAGCAGTTCTTC
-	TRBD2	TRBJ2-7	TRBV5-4	CASSLEGSRGGEQYF	TGTGCCAGCAGCTTGGAAGGTTCACGCGGGGGCGAGCAGTACTTC
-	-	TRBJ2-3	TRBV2	CASGGSRGPDTQYF	TGTGCCAGCGGGGGGTCGAGGGGGCCCGATACGCAGTATTTT
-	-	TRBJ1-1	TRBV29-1	CSVASVSTSEAFF	TGCAGCGTCGCCAGTGTCTCGACATCTGAAGCTTTCTTT
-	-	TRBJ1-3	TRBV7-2	CASSPSQQGTGNTIYF	TGTGCCAGCAGCCCCTCCCAACAGGGAACTGGAAACACCATATATTTT
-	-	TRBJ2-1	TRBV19	CASSTSLGDKGQFF	TGTGCCAGTAGTACGTCCTTAGGGGATAAGGGGCAGTTCTTC
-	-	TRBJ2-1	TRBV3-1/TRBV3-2	CASSRGQSYNEQFF	TGTGCCAGCAGCCGTGGACAGTCCTACAATGAGCAGTTCTTC
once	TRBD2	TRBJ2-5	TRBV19	CASSGLAGAQETQYF	TGTGCCAGTAGTGGGCTAGCGGGGGCCCAAGAGACCCAGTACTTC
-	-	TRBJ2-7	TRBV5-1	CASSRSAYEQYF	TGCGCCAGCAGTCGTTCCGCCTACGAGCAGTACTTC
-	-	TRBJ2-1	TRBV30	CAWSKGQGYNEQFF	TGTGCCTGGAGTAAGGGTCAGGGTTACAATGAGCAGTTCTTC
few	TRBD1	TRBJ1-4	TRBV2	CARQGQGDEKLFF	TGTGCCCGCCAGGGACAGGGAGATGAAAAACTGTTTTTT
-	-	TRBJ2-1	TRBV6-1	CASSPDRYGQFF	TGTGCCAGCAGCCCTGACAGGTATGGGCAGTTCTTC
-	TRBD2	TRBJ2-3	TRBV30	CAWTELAGADTQYF	TGTGCCTGGACGGAATTAGCGGGAGCAGATACGCAGTATTTT
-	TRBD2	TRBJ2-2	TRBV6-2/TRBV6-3	CASSYRGLAGAGGTGELFF	TGTGCCAGCAGTTACCGAGGACTAGCGGGGGCCGGGGGCACCGGGGAGCTGTTTTTT
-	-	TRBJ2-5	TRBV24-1	CATSDLSGGPVETQYF	TGTGCCACCAGTGATTTATCCGGAGGGCCCGTAGAGACCCAGTACTTC
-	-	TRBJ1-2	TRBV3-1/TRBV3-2	CASSQDSGYTF	TGTGCCAGCAGCCAAGACTCTGGCTACACCTTC
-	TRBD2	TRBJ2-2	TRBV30	CAWSVYGGYTGELFF	TGTGCCTGGAGTGTATACGGGGGGTACACCGGGGAGCTGTTTTTT
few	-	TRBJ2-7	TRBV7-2	CASSGNRDAMQYF	TGTGCCAGCAGCGGAAACAGGGACGCAATGCAGTACTTC
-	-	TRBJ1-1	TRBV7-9	CASSQHEAHPEAFF	TGTGCCAGCAGCCAACATGAGGCACATCCTGAAGCTTTCTTT
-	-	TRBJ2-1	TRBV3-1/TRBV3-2	CASSQDRGNEQFF	TGTGCCAGCAGCCAAGATAGGGGCAATGAGCAGTTCTTC
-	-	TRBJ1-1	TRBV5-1	CASSLAQTRGTEAFF	TGCGCCAGCAGCTTAGCGCAGACCAGGGGAACTGAAGCTTTCTTT
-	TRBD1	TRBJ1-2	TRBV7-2	CASRPWTGGIYGYTF	TGTGCCAGCAGGCCATGGACAGGGGGAATCTATGGCTACACCTTC
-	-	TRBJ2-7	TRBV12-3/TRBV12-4	CASSFSSAYEQYF	TGTGCCAGCAGTTTTTCGTCCGCCTACGAGCAGTACTTC
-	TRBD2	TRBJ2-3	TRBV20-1	CSASPSGRAVDTQYF	TGCAGTGCTAGTCCTAGCGGGAGGGCCGTGGATACGCAGTATTTT
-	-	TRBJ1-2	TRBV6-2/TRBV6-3	CASSYSFQTGGYTF	TGTGCCAGCAGTTACTCGTTTCAGACTGGTGGCTACACCTTC
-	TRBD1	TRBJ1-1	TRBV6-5	CASTSGTGFSEAFF	TGTGCCAGCACGTCCGGGACAGGGTTCTCTGAAGCTTTCTTT
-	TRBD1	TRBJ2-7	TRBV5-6	CASSRQGAYEQYF	TGTGCCAGCAGTAGACAGGGGGCCTACGAGCAGTACTTC
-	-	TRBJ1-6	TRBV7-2	CASSFEGYNSPLHF	TGTGCCAGCAGCTTCGAGGGTTATAATTCACCCCTCCACTTT
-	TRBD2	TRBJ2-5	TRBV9	CASSVGLAGAAGETQYF	TGTGCCAGCAGCGTCGGGCTAGCGGGGGCCGCGGGAGAGACCCAGTACTTC
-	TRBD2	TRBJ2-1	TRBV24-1	CATGTRESEQFF	TGTGCCACCGGGACTAGGGAGAGTGAGCAGTTCTTC
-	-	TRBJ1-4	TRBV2	CASSPNLGATREKLFF	TGTGCCAGCAGTCCTAATTTGGGGGCGACTCGTGAAAAACTGTTTTTT
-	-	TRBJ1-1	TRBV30	CAWSEDSNTEAFF	TGTGCCTGGAGCGAGGACAGCAACACTGAAGCTTTCTTT
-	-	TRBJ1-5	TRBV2	CASSEQGSHQPQHF	TGTGCCAGCAGTGAACAGGGCTCACATCAGCCCCAGCATTTT
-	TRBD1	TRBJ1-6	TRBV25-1	CASSHPGQGFVLHF	TGTGCCAGCAGTCACCCGGGACAGGGTTTCGTTCTCCACTTT
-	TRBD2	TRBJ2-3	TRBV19	CASSITSGGTDTQYF	TGTGCCAGTAGTATCACTAGCGGGGGCACAGATACGCAGTATTTT
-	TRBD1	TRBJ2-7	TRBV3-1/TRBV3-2	CASSDRGDEQYF	TGTGCCAGCAGCGACAGGGGCGACGAGCAGTACTTC
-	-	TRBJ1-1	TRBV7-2	CASSKEGPGVAEAFF	TGTGCCAGCAGCAAAGAGGGCCCGGGAGTCGCTGAAGCTTTCTTT
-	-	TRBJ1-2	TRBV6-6	CASSYSGLQGYTF	TGTGCCAGCAGTTACTCAGGACTCCAAGGCTACACCTTC